What follows are 3 T cell receptor beta chains derived from one specimen sequenced in a study of regulatory T cells in long-lasting Graves disease. Both iRepertoire HTBI primers and Arm-PCR of CDR3 regions were used to build the TCR beta libraries. TCRdb called the multiplex PCR reads again in MiXCR, with one record for every CDR3 protein. The table lists 250,000 to 300,000 distinct CDR3 sequences, 22% of them singletons. Described time point: persistent/refractory GD, antithyroid drugs over 5 years with positive TRAb. RNA from PBMCs was the source of the TCR library. The source was peripheral blood mononuclear cells (PBMCs), collected when the disease was refractory, from a patient treated with antithyroid drugs. The receptors were gathered from a female donor with Graves disease.

V gene TRBV7-2 combines with J gene TRBJ1-1, with D unclear. Trimming left V 2 bases short and J 4 bases short, with 11 bases between. This CDR3 is 14 amino acids long. Germline V lookup: CDR1 SGHTA, CDR2 FQGNSA. CDR3 amino acids: CASSLLSEGTEAFF. The CDR3 DNA is TGTGCCAGCAGCTTATTATCCGAGGGCACTGAAGCTTTCTTT.

This clonotype occurred a few times. The chain recombines TRBV6-1 with TRBJ2-5, with D unclear. V was shortened by 2 bases and J by 1 base, with 11 bases between the two germline ends. Germline values: CDR1 MNHNS, CDR2 SASEGT. CDR3 length: 15 amino acids. CDR3 bases: TGTGCCAGCAGTGAATTTCTGGGAACCCAAGAGACCCAGTACTTC. Residues: CASSEFLGTQETQYF.

This clonotype appeared many times. This chain links TRBV30 with TRBJ1-1; D remains ambiguous. The CDR3 loop spans 13 amino acids. In germline, CDR1 is GTSNPN, CDR2 SVGIG (reference sequence). Between the trimmed V and J ends, which lost 0 bases and 1 base, there was a span of 6 bases. CDR3 nucleotides: TGTGCCTGGAGTGTGACAAGGAACACTGAAGCTTTCTTT. Protein product: CAWSVTRNTEAFF.